The clone carrying this T cell receptor beta chain was counted between two and nine times. What it recognizes is unknown. The sample originates from a study of T cells after yellow fever vaccination. The V and J ends lost 5 bases and 2 bases, in that order; junction bases with no gene match: 17. Germline CDR1 DFQATT, CDR2 SNEGSKA (reference sequence). The CDR3 spans 19 residues. TCRdb used MiXCR to reprocess the 5' RACE reads, holding one entry per CDR3 protein. The table lists about 260,000 distinct CDR3 sequences, roughly 4.8% of them singletons. Study-level results: The secondary response showed a weaker magnitude and a faster peak, day 5 versus 15. Reappearing after the booster were most of the clones from primary vaccination (around 96% CD4, approximately 86% CD8).

The genes are TRBV20-1 and TRBJ2-1, with 11 bases lining up with TRBD1. The sample consisted of CD4+ T cells sorted from PBMCs, taken on the day of the yellow fever booster vaccination. The TCR was taken from a young man who received the YFV17D yellow fever vaccine. The CDR3 loop is CSAPPTDRGRILAYNEQFF. As DNA, the CDR3 is TGCAGTGCTCCCCCCACGGACAGGGGGCGAATCTTGGCCTACAATGAGCAGTTCTTC.